These 21 T cell receptor beta chains were sequenced from one sample in a study of vaccination effects on CD4 cells after COVID-19. These receptors lack a known antigen. With more than nine days of culture completed, CD4+ T cells were isolated. Two doses of BNT162b2 or mRNA-1273 vaccine were administered to participants. The table came from immunoSEQ multiplex PCR; TCRdb's copy has only in-frame clones and leaves some out. The sample consists of some 30,000 clones, around two thirds of them appearing once. The material sequenced was CD4+ T cells from PBMCs cultured without peptide, taken after COVID-19 vaccination. The source is a human donor who received a COVID-19 vaccine.

The chain employs TRBV10-3 and TRBJ1-1; D remains unclear. The germline gives CDR1 ENHRY, CDR2 SYGVKD. The V end was cut by 6 bases, the J end by 0 bases, with 11 bases between. CDR3 length: 14 amino acids. The CDR3 reads CAIREIFMNTEAFF. The CDR3 coding sequence is TGTGCCATCAGAGAAATATTCATGAACACTGAAGCTTTCTTT.

The genes are TRBV4-1 and TRBJ2-1; TRBD2 is a possible D gene (7 bases). The V end lost 1 base, the J end lost 7 bases, and 14 bases lay between the germline ends. CDR1 and CDR2 (germline): MGHRA, YSYEKL. The CDR3 has 15 amino acids. In nucleotides, the CDR3 is TGCGCCAGCAGCCAAGGGGGGGGGCAACTAAATGAGCAGTTCTTC. Its translation is CASSQGGGQLNEQFF.

V and J are TRBV4-1 and TRBJ2-3, with D hard to call. The V gene's germline CDR1 is MGHRA and CDR2 YSYEKL. V dropped 2 bases and J dropped 7 bases, with 22 bases sitting between them. The CDR3 runs to 17 residues. The CDR3 sequence is CASSQYKTLREENTQYF. The CDR3 DNA follows: TGCGCCAGCAGCCAATACAAAACCTTAAGGGAAGAAAATACGCAGTATTTT.

The CDR3 here is CASSLPGLAGDNEQFF. CDR3 nucleotides: TGTGCCAGCTCACTGCCGGGGCTAGCGGGTGACAATGAGCAGTTCTTC. The chain has TRBV18 and TRBJ2-1; TRBD2 agrees at 8 bases. Germline assignment: CDR1 KGHSH and CDR2 LQKENI. The CDR3 spans 16 residues. V trimming: 4 bases; J trimming: 5 bases; junction bases outside the gene matches: 10.

In its sample, this clone was seen a few times. The chain recombines TRBV6-5 with TRBJ2-7; tentative D call: TRBD1 (6 bases). The germline V gene encodes CDR1 MNHEY and CDR2 SVGAGI. This CDR3 contains 15 residues. Trimming shortened V by 2 bases and J by 2 bases, and 13 bases separated the two germline ends. The CDR3 nucleotides are TGTGCCAGCAGTTACACTCGGACAGTTACCTACGAGCAGTACTTC. Translation: CASSYTRTVTYEQYF.

In DNA, the CDR3 is TGCGCCAGCAGCTTGAAGGACATCTATGGCTACACCTTC. Protein: CASSLKDIYGYTF. The rearrangement uses TRBV5-1 and TRBJ1-2; possibly TRBD1 for D (5 bases). The germline CDR1 and CDR2 sequences are SGHRS and YFSETQ. The CDR3 runs to 13 residues. V was cut by 1 base and J by 4 bases, with 8 bases left in between.

This clone was observed a few times. The V and J genes are TRBV2 and TRBJ2-4; possibly TRBD1 or TRBD2 for D (5 bases each). The germline gives CDR1 SNHLY, CDR2 FYNNEI. The CDR3 has 14 residues. V lost 2 bases and J 1 base, leaving 6 bases between the germline ends. This CDR3 reads CASSEWGAKNIQYF. CDR3 DNA sequence: TGTGCCAGCAGTGAATGGGGGGCCAAAAACATTCAGTACTTC.

In DNA form, the CDR3 reads TGTGCCAGCAGCTTAGCTTACCCTCTAGCCCGGAATGAGCAGTTCTTC. Its protein product is CASSLAYPLARNEQFF. This chain joins TRBV7-9 and TRBJ2-1; D perhaps matches TRBD2 (5 bases). The germline CDR1 and CDR2 sequences are SEHNR and FQNEAQ (reference sequence). This CDR3 region has 16 residues. The V gene lost 0 bases and the J gene lost 7 bases, with 16 bases spanning the gap.

The chain combines TRBV12-3 or TRBV12-4 with TRBJ2-4, with a weak D call TRBD2 (6 bases). Trimming pared 6 bases from V and 7 bases from J, leaving 13 bases between. This CDR3 has 13 residues. The CDR3, as DNA: TGTGCCAGCAGCGGAGGGGTGCGGAACATTCAGTACTTC. Protein: CASSGGVRNIQYF.

The chain uses TRBV6-5 and TRBJ2-1, with unresolved D. This CDR3 is built from 11 residues. CDR1 is MNHEY and CDR2 is SVGAGI in the germline V gene. Trimming pared 8 bases from V and 7 bases from J, leaving 9 bases between. For the CDR3, the DNA is TGTGCCAGCTCTTTCTTAAATGAGCAGTTCTTC. It translates to CASSFLNEQFF.

The rearrangement links TRBV7-9 to TRBJ2-7; D is possibly TRBD1 (5 bases). The CDR3 contains 15 residues. V was pared by 1 base and J by 0 bases, with 10 bases between. The V gene's germline CDR1 is SEHNR and CDR2 FQNEAQ (reference sequence). CDR3 protein: CASSLGVDSSYEQYF. The CDR3 coding sequence is TGTGCCAGCAGCTTAGGTGTCGACAGCTCCTACGAGCAGTACTTC.

The CDR3 loop is CASSPDRGPYEQYF. CDR3 DNA: TGTGCCAGCAGTCCCGACAGGGGACCCTACGAGCAGTACTTC. The chain carries TRBV6-2 or TRBV6-3 and TRBJ2-7; TRBD1 agrees at 8 bases. V was clipped by 5 bases and J by 2 bases; unmatched bases: 5. The CDR3 length is 14 residues. Germline V gene lookup returns CDR1 MNHEY and CDR2 SVGEGT.

The chain links TRBV12-5 to TRBJ2-7, with 8 bases fitting TRBD1. V was pared by 6 bases and J by 7 bases, with 8 bases of the junction left unmatched. Germline V gene lookup returns CDR1 LGHNT and CDR2 FRNRAP. This CDR3 is 13 amino acids long. This chain's CDR3 is CASGWTGMREQYF. As DNA, the CDR3 is TGTGCTAGTGGATGGACAGGGATGCGAGAGCAGTACTTC.

J is TRBJ1-1 and V is TRBV5-1, with 9 bases that match TRBD1. Germline trimming cut 4 bases from V and 4 bases from J; bases unmatched to any gene: 8. From germline, CDR1 is SGHRS and CDR2 YFSETQ. The CDR3 has 15 residues. CDR3 in DNA: TGCGCCAGCAGCGTACAGGGGGCGTCGGTCACTGAAGCTTTCTTT. This encodes CASSVQGASVTEAFF.

This chain links TRBV7-2 with TRBJ2-1, with 12 bases fitting TRBD2. With 2 bases clipped from V and 6 bases from J, the junction kept 11 bases outside the gene matches. Germline assignment: CDR1 SGHTA and CDR2 FQGNSA. The CDR3 sequence is 18 residues long. The chain's CDR3 is CASSLRLAGGPSSNEQFF. The CDR3 DNA reads TGTGCCAGCAGCTTAAGGCTAGCGGGGGGGCCAAGTTCCAATGAGCAGTTCTTC. The complete variable domain, with remaining parts taken from reference TRBV7-2 and TRBJ2-1, reads GAGVSQSPSNKVTEKGKDVELRCDPISGHTALYWYRQSLGQGLEFLIYFQGNSAPDKSGLPSDRFSAERTGGSVSTLTIQRTQQEDSAVYLCASSLRLAGGPSSNEQFFGPGTRLTVL.

This clone occurred once. The rearrangement uses TRBV10-3 and TRBJ1-5; D is possibly TRBD1 (6 bases). Germline-derived CDR1 and CDR2 are ENHRY and SYGVKD. Trimming removed 8 bases at V and 6 bases at J, with 17 bases between. This CDR3 has 14 residues. CDR3 in amino acids: CAIAGAGGGQPQHF. CDR3 coding DNA: TGTGCCATCGCGGGGGCCGGGGGTGGTCAGCCCCAGCATTTT.

V is TRBV3-1 (or the pseudogene TRBV3-2) and J is TRBJ1-1; 7 bases fit TRBD1. This CDR3 contains 16 residues. V dropped 1 base and J dropped 4; count of bases not matched to a gene: 9. Germline V gene lookup returns CDR1 LGHDT and CDR2 YNNKEL (reference sequence). The CDR3 DNA is TGTGCCAGCAGCCAAGTGACAGGGATCCGAGGCACTGAAGCTTTCTTT. This codes for CASSQVTGIRGTEAFF.

V and J are TRBV7-2 and TRBJ1-1; D is perhaps TRBD1 (5 bases). Per the germline V gene, CDR1 is SGHTA and CDR2 is FQGNSA. The ends were cut back, 2 bases at V and 1 base at J, with 14 bases in the middle. CDR3 length: 16 amino acids. The DNA of the CDR3 is TGTGCCAGCAGCTTATTCCCCCCGGGGGGGAACACTGAAGCTTTCTTT. It is translated as CASSLFPPGGNTEAFF.

The chain uses TRBV5-4 and TRBJ2-1; 9 bases are shared with TRBD2. V shed 8 bases, J shed 6 bases, and the junction held 18 bases outside the gene matches. The CDR3 totals 17 residues. CDR1 is SGHNT, CDR2 YYREEE, per germline (reference sequence). The CDR3 sequence: CASSGRRGGGGVNEQFF. The CDR3 DNA sequence: TGTGCCAGTTCGGGACGAAGAGGCGGGGGGGGCGTCAATGAGCAGTTCTTC.

The chain couples TRBV7-8 to TRBJ1-5, with 9 bases identical to TRBD1. Trimming at V came to 5 bases and at J to 2 bases, leaving 16 bases not matched to a gene. The CDR3 is 19 amino acids. Per the germline V gene, CDR1 is SGHVS and CDR2 is FQNEAQ. CDR3 sequence reads: CASSPRPLQGAGGNQPQHF. As DNA, the CDR3 is TGTGCCAGCAGCCCAAGGCCTCTACAGGGGGCAGGCGGCAATCAGCCCCAGCATTTT.

The V gene is TRBV3-1 (or the pseudogene TRBV3-2), the J gene TRBJ2-1; 12 bases match TRBD2. The ends lost 1 base at V and 12 bases at J; junction bases unmatched: 4. Looked up from germline, CDR1 is LGHDT and CDR2 is YNNKEL (reference sequence). The CDR3 covers 14 residues. CDR3 DNA: TGTGCCAGCAGCCAAGGACTAGCGGGAGTCGGGCAGTTCTTC. Amino acids: CASSQGLAGVGQFF.